These 24 T cell receptor beta chains were sequenced from one sample in a study of blood T cell repertoires in COVID-19. Clones were read by immunoSEQ multiplex PCR, and TCRdb kept only the in-frame ones, dropping some. The sample includes about 300,000 clones, over 75% seen only once; the top ten take about 8.5%. Input material: peripheral blood. The receptors derive from a young man with active or convalescent COVID-19.

The chain couples TRBV5-1 to TRBJ1-2, with 8 bases lining up with TRBD1. This CDR3 has 15 residues. V was pared by 1 base and J by 6 bases, with 8 bases of the junction left unmatched. Per the germline V gene, CDR1 is SGHRS and CDR2 is YFSETQ. The DNA for the CDR3 is TGCGCCAGCAGCTTGCGGCAGGGGGCGAGCAATGGCTACACCTTC. Amino acid sequence: CASSLRQGASNGYTF.

V usage is TRBV5-4 and J usage is TRBJ1-2; TRBD1 matches 9 bases. V shed 5 bases, J shed 5 bases, and the junction held 7 bases outside the gene matches. CDR1 and CDR2 from the germline V gene are SGHNT and YYREEE (reference sequence). There are 14 residues in the CDR3. CDR3 nucleotides: TGTGCCAGCAGGGGACAGGGACTTCCATATGGCTACACCTTC. Encoded protein: CASRGQGLPYGYTF.

For this clone: This sample also contains other DNA sequences that code for the same CDR3. This chain connects TRBV7-9 to TRBJ1-1; tentatively, D is TRBD1 (6 bases). This CDR3 contains 13 residues. The germline V gene has CDR1 SEHNR and CDR2 FQNEAQ (reference sequence). V was shortened by 4 bases and J by 4 bases, with 10 bases between the two germline ends. The CDR3 nucleotides read TGTGCCAGCAGCTCGACAGGTATCACTGAAGCTTTCTTT. Protein product: CASSSTGITEAFF.

The V and J genes are TRBV7-6 and TRBJ2-3, with 7 bases identical to TRBD1. Trimming cost V 3 bases and J 3 bases; bases outside gene matches: 6. This CDR3 spans 15 amino acids. Looked up from germline, CDR1 is SGHVS and CDR2 is FNYEAQ. The CDR3, as DNA: TGTGCCAGCAGCTTGGGGACAGCGAAAACAGATACGCAGTATTTT. It is translated as CASSLGTAKTDTQYF. Looking up the rest from reference TRBV7-6 and TRBJ2-3 gives the full variable domain: GAGVSQSPRYKVTKRGQDVALRCDPISGHVSLYWYRQALGQGPEFLTYFNYEAQQDKSGLPNDRFSAERPEGSISTLTIQRTEQRDSAMYRCASSLGTAKTDTQYFGPGTRLTVL.

This chain joins TRBV6-4 and TRBJ2-1; 8 bases map to TRBD2. From germline, CDR1 is MRHNA and CDR2 SNTAGT. This CDR3 is built from 15 residues. V lost 3 bases, J lost 5 bases, and 6 bases stayed unmatched. The CDR3 DNA reads TGTGCCAGCAGTGAATCGAGCGGGGGCAACAATGAGCAGTTCTTC. Translation: CASSESSGGNNEQFF.

This sequence joins TRBV5-4 and TRBJ1-2; possible D gene TRBD1, 5 bases. The germline V gene encodes CDR1 SGHNT and CDR2 YYREEE (reference sequence). The CDR3 is 14 residues long. V dropped 4 bases and J dropped 5 bases, with 15 bases sitting between them. The CDR3 loop reads CASSDGKGRYGYTF. The CDR3 DNA is TGTGCCAGCAGCGACGGAAAGGGGCGTTATGGCTACACCTTC.

In this sample, this clone turned up a few times. The J gene is TRBJ1-1, the V gene TRBV19; no clear D gene. The CDR3 extends over 16 amino acids. Per germline, CDR1 LNHDA and CDR2 SQIVND (reference sequence). Trimming shortened V by 0 bases and J by 4 bases, and 15 bases separated the two germline ends. DNA of the CDR3: TGTGCCAGTAGTATAGATCTATCGAGTGCTGGCACTGAAGCTTTCTTT. It encodes CASSIDLSSAGTEAFF.

The chain has TRBV16 and TRBJ1-5, with D hard to call. Germline CDR1 is KGHSY and CDR2 is FQNENV. The CDR3 has 14 amino acids. The V gene lost 0 bases and the J gene lost 4 bases, with 7 bases spanning the gap. The CDR3 here is CASSQSPGNQPQHF. As DNA, the CDR3 is TGTGCCAGCAGCCAATCGCCAGGAAATCAGCCCCAGCATTTT.

This clone has only one observation. The chain recombines TRBV27 with TRBJ2-7; 8 positions match TRBD1. This CDR3 contains 14 residues. V dropped 6 bases and J dropped 2; count of bases not matched to a gene: 6. Germline V gives CDR1 MNHEY, CDR2 SMNVEV (reference sequence). The CDR3 reads CASSWGQEAYEQYF. Here the CDR3 DNA reads TGTGCCAGCAGCTGGGGACAGGAGGCCTACGAGCAGTACTTC.

This chain uses TRBV5-6 with TRBJ2-1, with TRBD2 matching over 8 bases. CDR1 and CDR2 (germline): SGHDT, YYEEEE. The CDR3 has 13 residues. V lost 0 bases and J lost 8; bases outside the gene matches: 1. CDR3 in amino acids: CASSLELADEQFF. The CDR3 DNA is TGTGCCAGCAGCTTGGAACTAGCGGATGAGCAGTTCTTC.

This chain joins TRBV2 and TRBJ1-4; D remains unclear. The CDR3 covers 14 residues. Germline values: CDR1 SNHLY, CDR2 FYNNEI. Trimming took off 8 bases at V and 4 bases at J, with 14 bases between the two ends. The CDR3 loop is CASGPGRYNEKLFF. In DNA, the CDR3 is TGTGCCAGCGGCCCGGGGAGGTATAATGAAAAACTGTTTTTT.

The V and J genes are TRBV19 and TRBJ1-2, with 8 bases aligning to TRBD1. The germline V gene encodes CDR1 LNHDA and CDR2 SQIVND (reference sequence). The trim removed 5 bases at V and 5 bases at J, leaving 7 bases unmatched. This CDR3 contains 14 residues. The CDR3 nucleotides read TGTGCCAGTAGTGCTGGACAGGGCAATTATGGCTACACCTTC. The encoded protein is CASSAGQGNYGYTF. Full variable domain (remainder filled in from reference TRBV19 and TRBJ1-2): DGGITQSPKYLFRKEGQNVTLSCEQNLNHDAMYWYRQDPGQGLRLIYYSQIVNDFQKGDIAEGYSVSREKKESFPLTVTSAQKNPTAFYLCASSAGQGNYGYTFGSGTRLTVV.

The V gene is TRBV13, the J gene TRBJ2-5, with D possibly matching TRBD1 (5 bases). Germline V gives CDR1 PRHDT, CDR2 FYEKMQ (reference sequence). Trimming took 1 base from V and 4 from J, leaving 13 bases between them. This CDR3 spans 15 amino acids. In DNA form, the CDR3 reads TGTGCCAGCAGCTTAGATGGCCAGGGCCGAGAGACCCAGTACTTC. This codes for CASSLDGQGRETQYF. The full variable domain, in which reference TRBV13 and TRBJ2-5 provide the parts outside the CDR3, is AAGVIQSPRHLIKEKRETATLKCYPIPRHDTVYWYQQGPGQDPQFLISFYEKMQSDKGSIPDRFSAQQFSDYHSELNMSSLELGDSALYFCASSLDGQGRETQYFGPGTRLLVL.

The V call is TRBV7-9, the J call TRBJ2-7; D might be TRBD1 (6 bases). Germline V gene lookup returns CDR1 SEHNR and CDR2 FQNEAQ (reference sequence). This CDR3 is 15 amino acids long. Trimming shortened V by 4 bases and J by 0 bases, and 13 bases separated the two germline ends. Here the CDR3 reads CASSSDRKDSYEQYF. CDR3 DNA: TGTGCCAGCAGCTCCGACAGGAAGGACTCCTACGAGCAGTACTTC.

V is TRBV19 and J is TRBJ1-1; D unresolved. In germline, CDR1 is LNHDA, CDR2 SQIVND (reference sequence). V shed 6 bases and J shed 0 bases, with 8 bases lying between them. This CDR3 is built from 13 residues. In DNA form, the CDR3 reads TGTGCCAGTAGGAGGACTGTGAACACTGAAGCTTTCTTT. It yields the protein CASRRTVNTEAFF. The full variable domain, completed using reference TRBV19 and TRBJ1-1, is DGGITQSPKYLFRKEGQNVTLSCEQNLNHDAMYWYRQDPGQGLRLIYYSQIVNDFQKGDIAEGYSVSREKKESFPLTVTSAQKNPTAFYLCASRRTVNTEAFFGQGTRLTVV.

The chain has TRBV9 and TRBJ1-5; TRBD1 might be the D (6 bases). This CDR3 has 13 residues. Per germline, CDR1 SGDLS and CDR2 YYNGEE. V dropped 0 bases and J dropped 7 bases, with 8 bases sitting between them. The chain's CDR3 is CASSVGRGQPQHF. The CDR3 DNA reads TGTGCCAGCAGCGTAGGAAGGGGGCAGCCCCAGCATTTT.

The gene calls are TRBV7-9 and TRBJ2-3; 8 positions agree with TRBD2. The germline V gene has CDR1 SEHNR and CDR2 FQNEAQ (reference sequence). This CDR3 comprises 15 residues. V was pared by 6 bases and J by 3 bases, with 8 bases of the junction left unmatched. The CDR3 coding sequence is TGTGCCAGCAGACCGGGGGGGCTGGCGACAGATACGCAGTATTTT. Its translation: CASRPGGLATDTQYF. Based on the CDR3 plus reference TRBV7-9 and TRBJ2-3, the full variable domain is DTGVSQNPRHKITKRGQNVTFRCDPISEHNRLYWYRQTLGQGPEFLTYFQNEAQLEKSRLLSDRFSAERPKGSFSTLEIQRTEQGDSAMYLCASRPGGLATDTQYFGPGTRLTVL.

The rearrangement uses TRBV6-5 and TRBJ2-5; the match to TRBD2 covers 8 bases. V was pared by 7 bases and J by 1 base, with 5 bases of the junction left unmatched. The CDR3 covers 14 residues. Germline loops: CDR1 MNHEY, CDR2 SVGAGI. The CDR3 bases are TGTGCCAGCAACCAGCGGGGGCCCCAAGAGACCCAGTACTTC. Its protein product is CASNQRGPQETQYF.

V gene TRBV5-1 combines with J gene TRBJ1-2; D gene uncertain. CDR3 length: 13 residues. Deletions cut 1 base from V and 8 bases from J, with 12 bases between. CDR1 and CDR2 (germline): SGHRS, YFSETQ. The CDR3 coding sequence is TGCGCCAGCAGCTTGCATGAGGCTGGCGGCTACACCTTC. This encodes CASSLHEAGGYTF.

This clone was observed a single time. The genes are TRBV2 and TRBJ2-4; 7 nucleotides match TRBD1. The CDR3 is 14 residues long. Germline V CDR1 and CDR2: SNHLY, FYNNEI. V lost 8 bases to trimming and J lost 4 bases; unmatched junction nucleotides: 8. CDR3 coding DNA: TGTGCCAGCCTCCGGGACAGTGGAAAAAACATTCAGTACTTC. It codes for CASLRDSGKNIQYF. The whole variable domain, filled in from reference TRBV2 and TRBJ2-4, reads EPEVTQTPSHQVTQMGQEVILRCVPISNHLYFYWYRQILGQKVEFLVSFYNNEISEKSEIFDDQFSVERPDGSNFTLKIRSTKLEDSAMYFCASLRDSGKNIQYFGAGTRLSVL.

This chain's CDR3 is CASSVGGVSYEQYF. The CDR3 nucleotides read TGTGCCAGCAGCGTAGGCGGGGTCTCCTACGAGCAGTACTTC. J is TRBJ2-7 and V is TRBV9; D possibly corresponds to TRBD2 (6 bases). V was pared by 0 bases and J by 0 bases, with 7 bases between. This CDR3 has 14 residues. Germline V gives CDR1 SGDLS, CDR2 YYNGEE.

This rearrangement joins TRBV27 to TRBJ1-1; D perhaps matches TRBD1 (5 bases). CDR3 length equals 14 residues. V was trimmed by 5 bases and J by 4 bases, leaving 14 bases between them. Germline V lookup: CDR1 MNHEY, CDR2 SMNVEV (reference sequence). The CDR3 region has the DNA TGTGCCAGCAGTCCGGTTTCCGGGGGCACTGAAGCTTTCTTT. It translates to CASSPVSGGTEAFF.

The CDR3 reads CASSLTWTGLEAFF. The CDR3 bases are TGTGCCAGCAGCCTTACGTGGACAGGGCTAGAAGCTTTCTTT. The rearrangement links TRBV5-6 to TRBJ1-1; TRBD1 matches at 8 bases. Per the germline V gene, CDR1 is SGHDT and CDR2 is YYEEEE. Germline trimming cut 4 bases from V and 8 bases from J; bases unmatched to any gene: 10. This CDR3 has 14 amino acids. The full variable domain, its missing parts supplied by reference TRBV5-6 and TRBJ1-1, is DAGVTQSPTHLIKTRGQQVTLRCSPKSGHDTVSWYQQALGQGPQFIFQYYEEEERQRGNFPDRFSGHQFPNYSSELNVNALLLGDSALYLCASSLTWTGLEAFFGQGTRLTVV.

The chain carries TRBV13 and TRBJ2-7; the match to TRBD1 covers 11 bases. This CDR3 has 15 residues. CDR1 is PRHDT and CDR2 is FYEKMQ in the germline V gene (reference sequence). V lost 4 bases, J lost 5 bases, and 7 bases stayed unmatched. The CDR3 DNA reads TGTGCCAGCAGCTCCCCGGGACAGGGGGACCACGAGCAGTACTTC. Translation gives CASSSPGQGDHEQYF.